This TCR beta chain was obtained from a study of blood T cell repertoires in COVID-19. Study-level information: Donors in the United States, Italy and Spain gave samples during acute or convalescent COVID-19. PBMCs, B-cell-depleted T cells, or T cells were the source of the cDNA or gDNA that made up the material.

Under the authors' procedure: Estimated nucleated cell counts came from reference gene primer amplification. The data were produced by immunoSEQ multiplex PCR, yet TCRdb's version contains in-frame clones alone and is incomplete. V, J and clone size derive from that table, while D and trimming were established from the DNA sequence. This repertoire shows about 80,000 clones, roughly 80% found once; its top ten account for 12%. The sequenced sample consisted of peripheral blood. The TCR sequence derives from a woman aged 35 to 49 with active or convalescent COVID-19.

The CDR3 sequence is CASSLRAGIGNPNTGELFF. The CDR3 DNA follows: TGTGCCAGCAGCTTAAGGGCGGGAATAGGCAATCCGAACACCGGGGAGCTGTTTTTT. The V call is TRBV7-9, the J call TRBJ2-2; a weak D match, TRBD2 (6 bases). The CDR3 is 19 residues long. The V gene lost 2 bases and the J gene lost 0 bases, with 19 bases spanning the gap. Germline V gene data show CDR1 as SEHNR and CDR2 as FQNEAQ (reference sequence). The full variable domain, rest sourced from reference TRBV7-9 and TRBJ2-2, is DTGVSQNPRHKITKRGQNVTFRCDPISEHNRLYWYRQTLGQGPEFLTYFQNEAQLEKSRLLSDRFSAERPKGSFSTLEIQRTEQGDSAMYLCASSLRAGIGNPNTGELFFGEGSRLTVL.